This T cell receptor (beta chain) was obtained from a study of blood T cell repertoires in COVID-19. Libraries were prepared by immunoSEQ multiplex PCR; TCRdb keeps only in-frame clonotypes and omits some of them. The sample yields 95,000 to 120,000 clones, approximately 89% seen once. This clone occurred a few times. CDR1 and CDR2 from the germline V gene are SGHTA and FQGNSA. The CDR3 runs 11 residues. The junction had 3 bases not matched to a gene; V was cut back by 3 bases and J by 13 bases. This sequence was found in a woman aged 55-70 years with COVID-19, enrolled during active disease. The J gene is TRBJ2-1, the V gene TRBV7-2; 7 nucleotides match TRBD2. Sequenced input: peripheral blood. CDR3: CASSLGGDQFF. The CDR3, as DNA: TGTGCCAGCAGCTTGGGGGGGGACCAGTTCTTC.